This TCR beta chain was sequenced in a study of identical twins. The CDR3 totals 11 residues. In TCRdb, the 5' RACE reads were re-called with MiXCR into one record per CDR3 protein. The data contain some 790,000 distinct CDR3 sequences, 18% of them seen just once; the ten biggest clones take up 13%. Donors uniformly comprised healthy Caucasians. The same sample was also studied in work on T cells expressing NK-cell markers. That report notes: Dominant NKG2C+ clonotypes made up roughly 1.0-8% of CD8+ T cells in several donors.

The clonotype comes from a woman younger than 30 in good health. Sequenced input: PBMCs. V is TRBV21-1 and J is TRBJ2-7. TRBV21-1 is a pseudogene. CDR3 in amino acids: CASSMETEQYF. CDR3 in DNA: TGTGCCAGCAGCATGGAAACCGAGCAGTACTTC.